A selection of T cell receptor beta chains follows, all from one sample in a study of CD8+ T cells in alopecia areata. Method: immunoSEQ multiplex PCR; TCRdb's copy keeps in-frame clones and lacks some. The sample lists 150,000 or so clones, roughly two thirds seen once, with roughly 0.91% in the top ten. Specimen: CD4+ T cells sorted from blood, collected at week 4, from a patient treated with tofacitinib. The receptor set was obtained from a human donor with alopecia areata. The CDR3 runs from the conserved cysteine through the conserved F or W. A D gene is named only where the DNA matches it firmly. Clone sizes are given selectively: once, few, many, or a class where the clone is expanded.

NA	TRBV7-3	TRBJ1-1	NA	TGTGCCAGCAGCTCAGGGCCCTCGAACACTGAAGCTTTCTTT	CASSSGPSNTEAFF
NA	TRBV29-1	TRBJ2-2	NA	TGCAGCGTTGTATGGCATACTCGGACCGGGGAGCTGTTTTTT	CSVVWHTRTGELFF
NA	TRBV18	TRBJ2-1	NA	TGTGCCAGCTCACCACCGGGTGTATACAATGAGCAGTTCTTC	CASSPPGVYNEQFF
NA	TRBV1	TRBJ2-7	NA	TGCACCAGCAGCCAACGGACTAGCGGCGAGCAGTACTTC	CTSSQRTSGEQYF
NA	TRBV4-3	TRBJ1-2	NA	TGCGCCAGCAGCCAAGATCGGGGGGCGCGGGGCTACACCTTC	CASSQDRGARGYTF
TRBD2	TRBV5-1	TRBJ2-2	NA	TGCGCCAGCAGCTTTAGCGGGGCTGGGGAGCTGTTTTTT	CASSFSGAGELFF
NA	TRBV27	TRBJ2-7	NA	TGTGCCAGCAGTTTCAACGGAGCATACGAGCAGTACTTC	CASSFNGAYEQYF
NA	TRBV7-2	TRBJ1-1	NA	TGTGCCAGCAGTCCAATGGGAGGAACTGAAGCTTTCTTT	CASSPMGGTEAFF
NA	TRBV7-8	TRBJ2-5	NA	TGTGCCAGCAGCTCCAGCGCTATCAAGAGAACCCAGTACTTC	CASSSSAIKRTQYF
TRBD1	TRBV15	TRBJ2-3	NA	TGTGCCACCAGCAGAGATCCGTACAGGGGGCGCCCAGATACGCAGTATTTT	CATSRDPYRGRPDTQYF
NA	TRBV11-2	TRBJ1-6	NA	TGTGCCAGCAGTTTAGTGAGGGAATCACCCCTCCACTTT	CASSLVRESPLHF
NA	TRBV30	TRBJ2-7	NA	TGTGCCTGGAGGAAAGGCTCCTACGAGCAGTACTTC	CAWRKGSYEQYF
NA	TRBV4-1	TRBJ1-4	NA	TGCGCCAGCAGCCAAGAAGGGTCGGGTAATGAAAAACTGTTTTTT	CASSQEGSGNEKLFF
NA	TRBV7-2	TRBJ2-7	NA	TGTGCCAGCAGCCCCGCAGGCTACGAGCAGTACTTC	CASSPAGYEQYF
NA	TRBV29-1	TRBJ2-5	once	TGCAGCGTTAGGTTGGGAGAGACCCAGTACTTC	CSVRLGETQYF
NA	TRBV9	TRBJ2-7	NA	TGTGCCAGCAGCGTAGCTCCCGGGAGCTCCTACGAGCAGTACTTC	CASSVAPGSSYEQYF
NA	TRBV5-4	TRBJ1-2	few	TGTGCCAGCAGCTTGGCCTCGAGTGGCTACACCTTC	CASSLASSGYTF
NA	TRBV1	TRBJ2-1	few	TGCACCAGCAGAAAGACGGCCTACAATGAGCAGTTCTTC	CTSRKTAYNEQFF
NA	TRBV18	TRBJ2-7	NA	TGTGCCAGCTCACCAGGCCACTCCGGGGCCTACGAGCAGTACTTC	CASSPGHSGAYEQYF
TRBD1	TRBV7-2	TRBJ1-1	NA	TGTGCCCACCAATACCACCCGGGACAGGGGACTTTCTTT	CAHQYHPGQGTFF
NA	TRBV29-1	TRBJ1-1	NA	TGCAGCGTCCCCCTGACTGAAGCTTTCTTT	CSVPLTEAFF
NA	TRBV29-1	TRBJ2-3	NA	TGCAGCGTTGAAGGGCAGGGTGGAGATACGCAGTATTTT	CSVEGQGGDTQYF
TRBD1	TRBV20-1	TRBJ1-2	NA	TGCAGAGGGGGCGGAACACGCGGCTACACCTTC	CRGGGTRGYTF
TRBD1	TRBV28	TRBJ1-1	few	TGTGCCAGCAGTTTATTAGACAGGGCCACTGAAGCTTTCTTT	CASSLLDRATEAFF
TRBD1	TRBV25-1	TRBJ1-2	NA	TGTGCCAGCGTTTCTACCGGGACAGGGATTGGCTACACCTTC	CASVSTGTGIGYTF
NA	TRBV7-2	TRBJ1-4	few	TGTGCCAGCAGCTTAAGGGGGGGAACTAATGAAAAACTGTTTTTT	CASSLRGGTNEKLFF
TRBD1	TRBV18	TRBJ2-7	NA	TGTGCCAGCTCATCCCAGGACAGGAACGAGCAGTACTTC	CASSSQDRNEQYF
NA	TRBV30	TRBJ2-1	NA	TGTGCCTGGACTACCGGGACCAACAATGAGCAGTTCTTC	CAWTTGTNNEQFF
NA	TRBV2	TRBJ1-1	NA	TGTGCCAGCAGGGACAGTTACACTGAAGCTTTCTTT	CASRDSYTEAFF
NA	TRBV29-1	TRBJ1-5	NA	TGCAGCGTTCAGGATTATGGCAATCAGCCCCAGCATTTT	CSVQDYGNQPQHF
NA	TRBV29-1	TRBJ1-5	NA	TGCAGCGTAATAATGGGAAATCAGCCCCAGCATTTT	CSVIMGNQPQHF
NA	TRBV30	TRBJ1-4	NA	TGTGCCTGGAGTGTCGGAGTTTCGGAAAAACTGTTTTTT	CAWSVGVSEKLFF
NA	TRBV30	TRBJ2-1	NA	TGTGCCTGGAGCCGGAGCTCCTACAATGAGCAGTTCTTC	CAWSRSSYNEQFF
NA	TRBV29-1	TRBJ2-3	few	TGCAGCGTTGGAGGGGGGGCAGATACGCAGTATTTT	CSVGGGADTQYF
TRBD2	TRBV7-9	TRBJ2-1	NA	TGTGCCAGCAGCCCTAAGCGGGGGGCAGACAATGAGCAGTTCTTC	CASSPKRGADNEQFF
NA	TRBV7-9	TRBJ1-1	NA	TGTGCCAGCAGCTTGATGGCGAACACTGAAGCTTTCTTT	CASSLMANTEAFF
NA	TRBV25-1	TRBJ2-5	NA	TGTGCCAGCAGTGAAGAGGGGCACCGAGAGACCCAGTACTTC	CASSEEGHRETQYF
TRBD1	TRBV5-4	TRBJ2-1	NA	TGTGCCAGCAGCTTGGGACAGGGGAACAATGAGCAGTTCTTC	CASSLGQGNNEQFF
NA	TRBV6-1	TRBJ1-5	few	TGTGCCAGCAGTGACCGACCATCAGGACCGTTCTATAGCAATCAGCCCCAGCATTTT	CASSDRPSGPFYSNQPQHF
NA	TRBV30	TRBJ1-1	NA	TGTGCCTCCGCGAGGTTCAACACTGAAGCTTTCTTT	CASARFNTEAFF
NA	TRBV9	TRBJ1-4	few	TGTGCCAGCAGCGTAGAAGGGTCGAGAGAAAAACTGTTTTTT	CASSVEGSREKLFF
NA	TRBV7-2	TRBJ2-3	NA	TGTGCCAGCAGCTGGGTGGGAGTCACAGATACGCAGTATTTT	CASSWVGVTDTQYF
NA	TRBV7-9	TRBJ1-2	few	TGTGCCAGCAGCTTTACAGGATTCCAGACTGGCTACACCTTC	CASSFTGFQTGYTF